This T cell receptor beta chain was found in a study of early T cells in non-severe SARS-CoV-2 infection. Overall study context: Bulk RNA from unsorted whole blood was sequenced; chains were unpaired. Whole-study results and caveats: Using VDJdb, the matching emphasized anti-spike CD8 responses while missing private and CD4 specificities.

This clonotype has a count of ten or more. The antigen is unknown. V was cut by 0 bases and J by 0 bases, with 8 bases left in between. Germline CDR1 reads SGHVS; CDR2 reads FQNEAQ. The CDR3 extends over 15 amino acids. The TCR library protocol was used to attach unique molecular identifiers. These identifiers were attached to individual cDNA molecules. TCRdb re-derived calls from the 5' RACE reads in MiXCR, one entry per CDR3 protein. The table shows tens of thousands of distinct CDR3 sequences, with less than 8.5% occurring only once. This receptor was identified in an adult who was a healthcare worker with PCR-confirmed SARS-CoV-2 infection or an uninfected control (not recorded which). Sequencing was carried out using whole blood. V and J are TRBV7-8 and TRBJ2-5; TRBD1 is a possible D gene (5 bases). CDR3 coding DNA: TGTGCCAGCAGCTTAGCGCAGGGCTACCAAGAGACCCAGTACTTC. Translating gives CASSLAQGYQETQYF.